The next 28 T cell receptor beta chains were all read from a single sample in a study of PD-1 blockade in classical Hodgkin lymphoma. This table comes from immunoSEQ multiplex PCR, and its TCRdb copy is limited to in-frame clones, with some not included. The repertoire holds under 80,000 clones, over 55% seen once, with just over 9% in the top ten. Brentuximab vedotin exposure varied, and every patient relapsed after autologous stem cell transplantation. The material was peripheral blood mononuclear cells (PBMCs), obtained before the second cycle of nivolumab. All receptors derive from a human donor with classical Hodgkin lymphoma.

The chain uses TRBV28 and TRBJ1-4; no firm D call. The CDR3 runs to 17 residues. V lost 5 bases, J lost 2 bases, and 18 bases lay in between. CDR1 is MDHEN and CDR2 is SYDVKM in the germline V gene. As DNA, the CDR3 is TGTGCCAGCAGTCGAGCGGGTACCCCGGGGACTAATGAAAAACTGTTTTTT. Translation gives CASSRAGTPGTNEKLFF. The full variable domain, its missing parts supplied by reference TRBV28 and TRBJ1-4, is DVKVTQSSRYLVKRTGEKVFLECVQDMDHENMFWYRQDPGLGLRLIYFSYDVKMKEKGDIPEGYSVSREKKERFSLILESASTNQTSMYLCASSRAGTPGTNEKLFFGSGTQLSVL.

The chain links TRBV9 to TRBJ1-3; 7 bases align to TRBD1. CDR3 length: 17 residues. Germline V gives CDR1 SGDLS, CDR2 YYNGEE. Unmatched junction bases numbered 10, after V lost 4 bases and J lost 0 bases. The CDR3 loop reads CASSPWDRQFSGNTIYF. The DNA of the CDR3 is TGTGCCAGCAGCCCCTGGGACAGACAATTCTCTGGAAACACCATATATTTT.

The CDR3 nucleotides are TGTGCCAGCAGCTTCGCCCCAGGGGTCGAGCAGTACTTC. Protein product: CASSFAPGVEQYF. The chain couples TRBV9 to TRBJ2-7; D may be TRBD1 (6 bases). In germline, CDR1 is SGDLS, CDR2 YYNGEE. The V and J ends lost 4 bases and 6 bases respectively, with 14 bases between them. This CDR3 is built from 13 residues. Using reference TRBV9 and TRBJ2-7 for the parts outside the CDR3, the full variable domain is DSGVTQTPKHLITATGQRVTLRCSPRSGDLSVYWYQQSLDQGLQFLIQYYNGEERAKGNILERFSAQQFPDLHSELNLSSLELGDSALYFCASSFAPGVEQYFGPGTRLTVT.

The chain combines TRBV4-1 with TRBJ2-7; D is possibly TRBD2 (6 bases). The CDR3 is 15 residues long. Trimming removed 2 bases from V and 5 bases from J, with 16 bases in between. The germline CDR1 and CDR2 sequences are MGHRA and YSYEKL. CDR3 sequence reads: CASSQTWGVVHEQYF. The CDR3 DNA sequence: TGCGCCAGCAGCCAAACGTGGGGGGTCGTCCACGAGCAGTACTTC.

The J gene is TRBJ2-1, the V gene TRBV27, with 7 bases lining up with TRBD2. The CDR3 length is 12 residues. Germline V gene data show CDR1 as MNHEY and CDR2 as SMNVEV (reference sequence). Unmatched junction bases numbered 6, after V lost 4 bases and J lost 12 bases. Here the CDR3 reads CASSSHGTTQFF. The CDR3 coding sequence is TGTGCCAGCAGTTCCCACGGGACTACGCAGTTCTTC.

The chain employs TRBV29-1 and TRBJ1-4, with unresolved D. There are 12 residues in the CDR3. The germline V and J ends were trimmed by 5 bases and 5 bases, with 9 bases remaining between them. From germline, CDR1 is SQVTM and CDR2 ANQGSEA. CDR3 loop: CSVRGGNEKLFF. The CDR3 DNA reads TGCAGCGTTCGGGGAGGGAATGAAAAACTGTTTTTT.

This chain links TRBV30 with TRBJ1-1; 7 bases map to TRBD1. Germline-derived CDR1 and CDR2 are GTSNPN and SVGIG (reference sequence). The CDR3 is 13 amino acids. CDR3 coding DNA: TGTGGAGGAAACCGACAGGGGAACACTGAAGCTTTCTTT. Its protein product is CGGNRQGNTEAFF.

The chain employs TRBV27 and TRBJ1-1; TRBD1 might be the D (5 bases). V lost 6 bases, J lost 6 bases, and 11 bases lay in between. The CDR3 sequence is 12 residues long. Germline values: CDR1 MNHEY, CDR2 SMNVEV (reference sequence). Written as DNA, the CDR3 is TGTGCCAGCAGGGGGGATCCGGCTGAAGCTTTCTTT. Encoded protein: CASRGDPAEAFF.

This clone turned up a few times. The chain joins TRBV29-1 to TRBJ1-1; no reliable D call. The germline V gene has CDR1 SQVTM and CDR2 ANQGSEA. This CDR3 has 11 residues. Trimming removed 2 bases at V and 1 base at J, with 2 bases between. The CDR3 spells CSVERNTEAFF. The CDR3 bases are TGCAGCGTTGAAAGGAACACTGAAGCTTTCTTT. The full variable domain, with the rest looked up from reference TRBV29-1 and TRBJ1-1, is SAVISQKPSRDICQRGTSLTIQCQVDSQVTMMFWYRQQPGQSLTLIATANQGSEATYESGFVIDKFPISRPNLTFSTLTVSNMSPEDSSIYLCSVERNTEAFFGQGTRLTVV.

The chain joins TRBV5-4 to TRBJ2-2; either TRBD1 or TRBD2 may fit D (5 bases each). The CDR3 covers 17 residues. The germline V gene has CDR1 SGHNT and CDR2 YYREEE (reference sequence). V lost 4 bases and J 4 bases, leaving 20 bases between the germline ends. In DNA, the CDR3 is TGTGCCAGCAGCGACGCAGGGCTAGCCGCAGGCACCGGGGAGCTGTTTTTT. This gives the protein CASSDAGLAAGTGELFF.

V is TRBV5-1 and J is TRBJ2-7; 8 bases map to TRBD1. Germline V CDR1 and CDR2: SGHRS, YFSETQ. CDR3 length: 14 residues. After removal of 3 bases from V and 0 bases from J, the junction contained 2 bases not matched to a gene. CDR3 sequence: CASSSGQVSYEQYF. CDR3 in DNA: TGCGCCAGCAGCTCGGGACAGGTCTCCTACGAGCAGTACTTC.

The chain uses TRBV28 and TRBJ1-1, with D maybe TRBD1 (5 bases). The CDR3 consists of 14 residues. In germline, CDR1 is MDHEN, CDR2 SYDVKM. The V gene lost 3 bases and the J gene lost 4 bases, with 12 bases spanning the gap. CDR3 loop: CASSFRVVGTEAFF. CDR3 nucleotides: TGTGCCAGCAGTTTCAGGGTAGTGGGCACTGAAGCTTTCTTT. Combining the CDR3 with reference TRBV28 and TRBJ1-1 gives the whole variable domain DVKVTQSSRYLVKRTGEKVFLECVQDMDHENMFWYRQDPGLGLRLIYFSYDVKMKEKGDIPEGYSVSREKKERFSLILESASTNQTSMYLCASSFRVVGTEAFFGQGTRLTVV.

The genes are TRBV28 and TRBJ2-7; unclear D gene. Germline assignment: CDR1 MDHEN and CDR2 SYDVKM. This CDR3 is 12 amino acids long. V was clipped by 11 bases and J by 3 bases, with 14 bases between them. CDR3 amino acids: CASQDRDYEQYF. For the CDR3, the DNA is TGTGCCTCCCAGGACCGAGACTACGAGCAGTACTTC. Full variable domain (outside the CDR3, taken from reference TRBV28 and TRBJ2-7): DVKVTQSSRYLVKRTGEKVFLECVQDMDHENMFWYRQDPGLGLRLIYFSYDVKMKEKGDIPEGYSVSREKKERFSLILESASTNQTSMYLCASQDRDYEQYFGPGTRLTVT.

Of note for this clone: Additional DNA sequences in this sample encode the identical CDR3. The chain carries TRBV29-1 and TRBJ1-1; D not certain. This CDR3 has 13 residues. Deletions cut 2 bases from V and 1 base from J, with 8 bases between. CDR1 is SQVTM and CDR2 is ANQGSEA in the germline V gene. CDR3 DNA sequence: TGCAGCGTTGAACGGGGTGGGAACACTGAAGCTTTCTTT. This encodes CSVERGGNTEAFF.

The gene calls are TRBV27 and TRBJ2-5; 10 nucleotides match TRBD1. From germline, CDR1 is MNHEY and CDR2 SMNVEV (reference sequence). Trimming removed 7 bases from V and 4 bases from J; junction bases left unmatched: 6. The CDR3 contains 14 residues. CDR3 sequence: CASTGTGVAETQYF. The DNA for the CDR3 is TGTGCCAGCACCGGGACAGGGGTCGCAGAGACCCAGTACTTC.

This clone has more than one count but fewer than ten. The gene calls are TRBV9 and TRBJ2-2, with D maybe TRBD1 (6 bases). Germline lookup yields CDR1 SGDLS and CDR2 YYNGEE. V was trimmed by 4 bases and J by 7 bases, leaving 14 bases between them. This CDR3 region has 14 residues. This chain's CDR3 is CASSRTDSDGELFF. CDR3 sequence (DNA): TGTGCCAGCAGCCGGACAGATAGCGACGGGGAGCTGTTTTTT.

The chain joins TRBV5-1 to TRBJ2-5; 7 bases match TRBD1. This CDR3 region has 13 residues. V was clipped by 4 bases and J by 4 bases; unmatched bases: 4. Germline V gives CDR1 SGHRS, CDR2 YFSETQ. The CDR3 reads CASSRGQTETQYF. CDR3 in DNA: TGCGCCAGCAGCCGGGGACAGACAGAGACCCAGTACTTC.

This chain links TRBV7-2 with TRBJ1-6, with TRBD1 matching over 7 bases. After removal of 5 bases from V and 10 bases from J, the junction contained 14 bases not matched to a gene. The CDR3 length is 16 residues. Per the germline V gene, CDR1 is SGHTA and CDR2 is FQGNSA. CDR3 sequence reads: CASSPGGSTGYSPLHF. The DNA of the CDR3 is TGTGCCAGCAGCCCGGGGGGGTCGACAGGGTACTCACCCCTCCACTTT.

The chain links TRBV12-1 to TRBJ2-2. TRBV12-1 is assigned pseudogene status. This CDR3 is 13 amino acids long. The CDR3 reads CASSFLGTGELFF. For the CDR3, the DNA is TGTGCCAGCAGCTTTCTAGGGACCGGGGAGCTGTTTTTT.

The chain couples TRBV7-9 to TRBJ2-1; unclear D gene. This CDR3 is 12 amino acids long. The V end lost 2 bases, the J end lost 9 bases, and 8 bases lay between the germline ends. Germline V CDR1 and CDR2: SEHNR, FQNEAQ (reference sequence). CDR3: CASSLRVGEQFF. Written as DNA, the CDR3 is TGTGCCAGCAGCTTACGAGTGGGTGAGCAGTTCTTC.

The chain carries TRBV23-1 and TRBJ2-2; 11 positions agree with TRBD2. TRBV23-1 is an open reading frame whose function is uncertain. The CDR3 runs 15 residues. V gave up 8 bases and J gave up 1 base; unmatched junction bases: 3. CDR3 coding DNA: TGCGCCAGCGAACTAGCGGGGGAGAACACCGGGGAGCTGTTTTTT. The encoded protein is CASELAGENTGELFF.

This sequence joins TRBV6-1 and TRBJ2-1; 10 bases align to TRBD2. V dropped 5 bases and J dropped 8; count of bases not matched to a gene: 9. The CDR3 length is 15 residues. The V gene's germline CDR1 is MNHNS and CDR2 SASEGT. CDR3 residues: CASSSGGGHPDEQFF. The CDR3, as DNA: TGTGCCAGCAGTAGCGGGGGGGGACACCCGGATGAGCAGTTCTTC.

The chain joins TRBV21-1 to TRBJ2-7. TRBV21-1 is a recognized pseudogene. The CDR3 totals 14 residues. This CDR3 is CAPNLRRNSYEQYF. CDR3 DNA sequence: TGTGCCCCCAATCTCCGGCGAAACTCCTACGAGCAGTACTTC.

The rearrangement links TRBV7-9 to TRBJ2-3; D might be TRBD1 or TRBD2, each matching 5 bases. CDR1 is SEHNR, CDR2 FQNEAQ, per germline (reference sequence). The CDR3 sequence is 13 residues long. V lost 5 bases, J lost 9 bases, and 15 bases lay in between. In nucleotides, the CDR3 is TGTGCCAGCAGCCAGGGACCGGGCGAAACGCAGTATTTT. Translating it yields CASSQGPGETQYF.

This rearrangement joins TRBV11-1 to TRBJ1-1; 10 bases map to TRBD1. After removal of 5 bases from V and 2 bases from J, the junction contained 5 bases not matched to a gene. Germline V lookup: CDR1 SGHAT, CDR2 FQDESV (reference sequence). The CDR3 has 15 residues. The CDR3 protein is CASSPDRGTNTEAFF. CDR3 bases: TGTGCCAGCAGCCCGGACAGGGGGACCAACACTGAAGCTTTCTTT.

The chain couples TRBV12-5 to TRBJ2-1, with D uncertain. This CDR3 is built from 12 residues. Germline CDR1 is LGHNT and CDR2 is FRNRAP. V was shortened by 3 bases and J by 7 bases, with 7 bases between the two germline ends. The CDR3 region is CASGFLGNEQFF. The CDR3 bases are TGTGCTAGTGGTTTCTTAGGGAATGAGCAGTTCTTC. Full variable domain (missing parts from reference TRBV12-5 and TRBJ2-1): DARVTQTPRHKVTEMGQEVTMRCQPILGHNTVFWYRQTMMQGLELLAYFRNRAPLDDSGMPKDRFSAEMPDATLATLKIQPSEPRDSAVYFCASGFLGNEQFFGPGTRLTVL.

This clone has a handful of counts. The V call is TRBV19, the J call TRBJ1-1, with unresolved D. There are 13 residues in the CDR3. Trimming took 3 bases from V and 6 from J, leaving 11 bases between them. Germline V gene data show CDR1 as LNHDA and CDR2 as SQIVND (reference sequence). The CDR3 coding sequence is TGTGCCAGTAGTATGGAGATTGGGGCTGAAGCTTTCTTT. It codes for CASSMEIGAEAFF.

This CDR3 is CASSPGETGQGTQYF. The CDR3, as DNA: TGTGCCAGCTCACCAGGAGAGACAGGGCAGGGTACGCAGTATTTT. The chain employs TRBV18 and TRBJ2-3; 7 positions match TRBD1. V lost 2 bases, J lost 8 bases, and 10 bases stayed unmatched. Germline-derived CDR1 and CDR2 are KGHSH and LQKENI. There are 15 residues in the CDR3.